The 19 T cell receptor beta chains below were found in one sample sequenced in a study of blood T cell repertoires in COVID-19. Using immunoSEQ multiplex PCR, the repertoire was profiled, and TCRdb retains in-frame clones only, with some absent. The sample carries 250,000 to 350,000 clones, about 89% recorded once. Sequencing used peripheral blood. These receptors were collected from a woman in her 50s who had recovered from COVID-19.

The V gene is TRBV4-1, the J gene TRBJ2-6; 9 nucleotides agree with TRBD1. V was clipped by 3 bases and J by 0 bases; unmatched bases: 6. The CDR3 spans 18 residues. Germline V gene lookup returns CDR1 MGHRA and CDR2 YSYEKL. Here the CDR3 reads CASSHRDRDSSGANVLTF. CDR3 nucleotide sequence: TGCGCCAGCAGCCACAGGGACAGGGATTCCTCTGGGGCCAACGTCCTGACTTTC.

The chain uses TRBV4-3 and TRBJ1-1; D unclear. This CDR3 region has 15 residues. Trimming took 0 bases from V and 5 from J, leaving 13 bases between them. The germline CDR1 and CDR2 sequences are LGHNA and YSLEER. CDR3 in DNA: TGCGCCAGCAGCCAAGAACTGGGAGGGATGACTGAAGCTTTCTTT. Protein sequence: CASSQELGGMTEAFF.

This rearrangement joins TRBV30 to TRBJ1-1; 7 bases are a match to TRBD1. CDR3 length: 12 residues. Per germline, CDR1 GTSNPN and CDR2 SVGIG (reference sequence). V was clipped by 3 bases and J by 6 bases; unmatched bases: 4. The CDR3 bases are TGTGCCTGGAGAGACAGGGAATCTGAAGCTTTCTTT. Translation: CAWRDRESEAFF.

The chain has TRBV7-2 and TRBJ2-3; 11 bases are shared with TRBD2. From germline, CDR1 is SGHTA and CDR2 FQGNSA. J lost 3 bases, V lost 4 bases, and 6 bases had no gene match. This CDR3 contains 16 residues. The CDR3 protein is CASSYRTSGPTDTQYF. Written as DNA, the CDR3 is TGTGCCAGCAGCTACCGGACTAGCGGGCCTACAGATACGCAGTATTTT.

The rearrangement links TRBV3-1 (or the pseudogene TRBV3-2) to TRBJ2-7, with D possibly being TRBD2 (7 bases). The CDR3 loop spans 15 amino acids. The V and J ends lost 4 bases and 6 bases respectively, with 19 bases between them. In germline, CDR1 is LGHDT, CDR2 YNNKEL (reference sequence). This chain's CDR3 is CASSLPGGGVGEQYF. The CDR3 DNA reads as TGTGCCAGCAGCCTCCCGGGGGGCGGGGTGGGCGAGCAGTACTTC.

This clone was counted a single time. The chain recombines TRBV7-2 with TRBJ1-1, with D possibly TRBD1 on 5 matching bases. There are 14 residues in the CDR3. Germline CDR1 and CDR2: SGHTA and FQGNSA. The V and J ends lost 5 bases and 3 bases respectively, with 13 bases between them. CDR3 coding DNA: TGTGCCAGCAGCCAACTCCCCAGGGACACTGAAGCTTTCTTT. It specifies CASSQLPRDTEAFF.

This chain uses TRBV7-2 with TRBJ1-5; D is uncertain. Germline V lookup: CDR1 SGHTA, CDR2 FQGNSA. The V and J ends lost 1 base and 6 bases respectively, with 7 bases between them. CDR3 size: 13 residues. The CDR3 sequence: CASSLGGSQPQHF. CDR3 sequence (DNA): TGTGCCAGCAGCTTAGGAGGCAGTCAGCCCCAGCATTTT. Combining the CDR3 with reference TRBV7-2 and TRBJ1-5 gives the whole variable domain GAGVSQSPSNKVTEKGKDVELRCDPISGHTALYWYRQSLGQGLEFLIYFQGNSAPDKSGLPSDRFSAERTGGSVSTLTIQRTQQEDSAVYLCASSLGGSQPQHFGDGTRLSIL.

The V gene is TRBV2, the J gene TRBJ1-3; D call uncertain. V was clipped by 11 bases and J by 2 bases, with 13 bases between them. Germline V gene data show CDR1 as SNHLY and CDR2 as FYNNEI. The CDR3 has 13 amino acids. The CDR3 sequence is CALRRVPGNTIYF. For the CDR3, the DNA is TGTGCCCTTAGGAGAGTACCTGGAAACACCATATATTTT.

The gene calls are TRBV10-3 and TRBJ1-2; TRBD1 matches 7 bases. V gave up 3 bases and J gave up 4 bases; unmatched junction bases: 8. CDR3 length: 15 amino acids. The germline CDR1 and CDR2 sequences are ENHRY and SYGVKD. CDR3 loop: CAISDSRQGGYGYTF. The CDR3 DNA is TGTGCCATCAGTGACTCCCGACAGGGAGGCTATGGCTACACCTTC.

This clone showed up just once. The genes are TRBV11-2 and TRBJ2-1; TRBD2 matches 7 bases. This CDR3 is 16 amino acids long. V gave up 5 bases and J gave up 4 bases; unmatched junction bases: 11. CDR1 and CDR2 (germline): SGHAT, FQNNGV. CDR3 sequence (DNA): TGTGCCAGCAGCCGGAGTTTATCGGGGGGATACAATGAGCAGTTCTTC. Protein product: CASSRSLSGGYNEQFF.

Only one count was recorded for this clone. In nucleotides, the CDR3 is TGTGCCAGCAGCCCAGCGGCTAGCGGGAGTCTCCATGAGCAGTTCTTC. Protein product: CASSPAASGSLHEQFF. The chain has TRBV7-2 and TRBJ2-1; 10 bases map to TRBD2. The CDR3 has 16 residues. CDR1 is SGHTA, CDR2 FQGNSA, per germline. J was trimmed by 8 bases and V by 5 bases; bases with no gene match: 12.

The V and J genes are TRBV28 and TRBJ1-3; D unclear. CDR3 size: 16 residues. V was pared by 6 bases and J by 3 bases, with 18 bases between. In germline, CDR1 is MDHEN, CDR2 SYDVKM. The CDR3 nucleotides read TGTGCCAGCAGGTCCGAAGCACTTCGGGATGGAAACACCATATATTTT. This encodes CASRSEALRDGNTIYF.

The chain links TRBV6-2 or TRBV6-3 to TRBJ2-7; TRBD1 matches 7 bases. The germline CDR1 and CDR2 sequences are MNHEY and SVGEGT. This CDR3 region has 13 residues. Trimming at V came to 4 bases and at J to 3 bases, leaving 3 bases not matched to a gene. The CDR3, as DNA: TGTGCCAGCAGTTTCGCAGGGGGCTACGAGCAGTACTTC. Translation: CASSFAGGYEQYF.

This clone has only one observation. The V call is TRBV29-1, the J call TRBJ1-4, with 8 nucleotides matching TRBD1. J was trimmed by 10 bases and V by 6 bases; bases with no gene match: 10. CDR3 length equals 13 residues. Germline loops: CDR1 SQVTM, CDR2 ANQGSEA. DNA for the CDR3: TGCAGCGTGGGGAACAGGGGGAGCGGAAAACTGTTTTTT. Its translation: CSVGNRGSGKLFF.

The chain employs TRBV25-1 and TRBJ1-2; 8 bases are a match to TRBD1. The CDR3 sequence is 14 residues long. Germline CDR1 reads MGHDK; CDR2 reads SYGVNS. The ends lost 5 bases at V and 8 bases at J; junction bases unmatched: 10. CDR3: CASSTPGTGNGYTF. The CDR3 nucleotides read TGTGCCAGCAGTACCCCGGGGACAGGCAACGGCTACACCTTC.

V and J are TRBV11-2 and TRBJ2-7, with D maybe TRBD1 (6 bases). The CDR3 length is 12 residues. V lost 5 bases to trimming and J lost 6 bases, with 11 bases between them. Germline CDR1 reads SGHAT; CDR2 reads FQNNGV. The CDR3 sequence: CASSETGREQYF. CDR3 bases: TGTGCCAGCAGCGAGACAGGTCGCGAGCAGTACTTC.

This chain links TRBV29-1 with TRBJ2-3; D is ambiguous. Trimming cost V 3 bases and J 6 bases, with 13 bases left between them. CDR1 and CDR2 (germline): SQVTM, ANQGSEA. The CDR3 covers 13 residues. In nucleotides, the CDR3 is TGCAGCGTTGATACCAGTGGGCAGGATACGCAGTATTTT. Protein sequence: CSVDTSGQDTQYF.

The chain links TRBV4-2 to TRBJ2-5; 8 bases map to TRBD2. Trimming cost V 2 bases and J 2 bases; bases outside gene matches: 4. CDR3 length: 15 residues. The germline V gene encodes CDR1 LGHNA and CDR2 YNFKEQ. Here the CDR3 reads CASSQLEREQETQYF. CDR3 nucleotide sequence: TGTGCCAGCAGCCAATTAGAGCGGGAGCAAGAGACCCAGTACTTC.

This clone occurred a few times. This chain joins TRBV7-2 and TRBJ1-1; tentatively, D is TRBD1 (5 bases). In germline, CDR1 is SGHTA, CDR2 FQGNSA. The germline V and J ends were trimmed by 7 bases and 0 bases, with 9 bases remaining between them. The CDR3 covers 13 residues. In DNA form, the CDR3 reads TGTGCCAGCAAGAAACAGGTGAACACTGAAGCTTTCTTT. Its protein product is CASKKQVNTEAFF.